Sequencing of this T cell receptor beta chain was carried out in a study of cytomegalovirus exposure and HLA in healthy donors. At the level of the study: The 100 to 150 validation repertoires, a later analysis reported, used the same platform as the 600 to 700 repertoires from the first cohort. Study-level findings and limits: Cytomegalovirus-associated status was assigned to around 160 TCR beta chains.

The approximately 120-subject validation cohort, separate from the roughly 700-subject first cohort, included the donors. This CDR3 has 14 amino acids. V lost 0 bases, J lost 3 bases, and 9 bases lay in between. Germline V gene sequence: CDR1 MNHEY, CDR2 SVGAGI. About this clone itself: Its antigen is still unknown.

Here immunoSEQ multiplex PCR was the method, and the copy in TCRdb shows in-frame clones only, minus some. The sample shows 140,000 or so clones, roughly 89% of them seen only once. This sequence originates from a young woman in good health and CMV-seropositive. The chain employs TRBV6-5 and TRBJ2-7, with D perhaps TRBD2 (6 bases). The material sequenced was PBMCs. The CDR3 nucleotides read TGTGCCAGCAGTTACTCGGGGACTTACTACGAGCAGTACTTC. Amino acids: CASSYSGTYYEQYF.